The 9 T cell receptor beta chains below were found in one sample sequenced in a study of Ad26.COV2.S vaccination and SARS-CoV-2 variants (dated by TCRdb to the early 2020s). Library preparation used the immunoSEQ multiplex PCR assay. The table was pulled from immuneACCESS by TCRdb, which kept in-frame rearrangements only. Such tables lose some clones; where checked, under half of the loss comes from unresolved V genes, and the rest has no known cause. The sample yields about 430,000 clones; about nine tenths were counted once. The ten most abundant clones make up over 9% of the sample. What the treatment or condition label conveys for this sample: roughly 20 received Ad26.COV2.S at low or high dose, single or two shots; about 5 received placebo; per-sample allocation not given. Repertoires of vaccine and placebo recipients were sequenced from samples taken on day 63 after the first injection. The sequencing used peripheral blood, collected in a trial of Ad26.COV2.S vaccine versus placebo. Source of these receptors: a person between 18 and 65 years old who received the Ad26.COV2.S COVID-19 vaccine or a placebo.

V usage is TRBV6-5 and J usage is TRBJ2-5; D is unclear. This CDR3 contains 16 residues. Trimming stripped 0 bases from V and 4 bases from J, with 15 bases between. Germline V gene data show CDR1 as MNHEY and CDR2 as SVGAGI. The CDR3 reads CASSYSLSRAGETQYF. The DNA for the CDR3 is TGTGCCAGCAGTTACTCGCTTTCAAGGGCCGGAGAGACCCAGTACTTC.

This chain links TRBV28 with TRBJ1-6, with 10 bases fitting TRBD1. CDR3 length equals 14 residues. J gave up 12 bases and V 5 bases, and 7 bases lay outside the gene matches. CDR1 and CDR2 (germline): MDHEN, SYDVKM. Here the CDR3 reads CASSNRDRGGPLHF. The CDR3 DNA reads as TGTGCCAGCAGTAACCGGGACAGGGGAGGACCCCTCCACTTT.

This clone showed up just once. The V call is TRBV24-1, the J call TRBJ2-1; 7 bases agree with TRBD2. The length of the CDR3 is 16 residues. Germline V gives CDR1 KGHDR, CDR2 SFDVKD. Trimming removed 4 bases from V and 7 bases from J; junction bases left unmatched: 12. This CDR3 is CATSESAGTKGNEQFF. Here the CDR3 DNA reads TGTGCCACCAGTGAATCAGCCGGGACTAAGGGAAATGAGCAGTTCTTC.

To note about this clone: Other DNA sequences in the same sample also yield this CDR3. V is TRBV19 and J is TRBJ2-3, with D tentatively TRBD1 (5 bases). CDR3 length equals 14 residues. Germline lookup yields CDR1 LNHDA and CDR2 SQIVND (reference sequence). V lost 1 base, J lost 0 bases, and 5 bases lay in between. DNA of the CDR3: TGTGCCAGTAGTATAGGGGGCAGCACAGATACGCAGTATTTT. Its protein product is CASSIGGSTDTQYF.

CDR3 DNA sequence: TGTGCCAGCAGTCCCCGGACTAGCGGGAGGGCCAGGGAGCAGTTCTTC. Amino acids: CASSPRTSGRAREQFF. The rearrangement joins TRBV2 to TRBJ2-1; 15 positions agree with TRBD2. Germline CDR1 SNHLY, CDR2 FYNNEI. The CDR3 covers 16 residues. Trimming at V came to 5 bases and at J to 10 bases, leaving 9 bases not matched to a gene.

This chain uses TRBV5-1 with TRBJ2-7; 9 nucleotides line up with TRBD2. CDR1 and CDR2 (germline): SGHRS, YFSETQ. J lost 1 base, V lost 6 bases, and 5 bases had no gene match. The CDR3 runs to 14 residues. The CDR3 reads CASKGTSSSYEQYF. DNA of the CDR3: TGCGCCAGCAAAGGGACTAGCTCATCCTACGAGCAGTACTTC.

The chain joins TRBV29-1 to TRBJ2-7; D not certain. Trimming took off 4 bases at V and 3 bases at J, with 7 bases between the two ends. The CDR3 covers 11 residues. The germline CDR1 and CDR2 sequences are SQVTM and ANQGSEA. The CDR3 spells CSVVRNYEQYF. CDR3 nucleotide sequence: TGCAGCGTTGTCAGGAACTACGAGCAGTACTTC.

CDR3: CAWSVTGSLNQPQHF. The CDR3 region has the DNA TGTGCCTGGAGTGTAACGGGGTCACTCAATCAGCCCCAGCATTTT. V and J are TRBV30 and TRBJ1-5, with D hard to call. Germline V gene data show CDR1 as GTSNPN and CDR2 as SVGIG (reference sequence). The CDR3 has 15 residues. Trimming pared 0 bases from V and 3 bases from J, leaving 12 bases between.

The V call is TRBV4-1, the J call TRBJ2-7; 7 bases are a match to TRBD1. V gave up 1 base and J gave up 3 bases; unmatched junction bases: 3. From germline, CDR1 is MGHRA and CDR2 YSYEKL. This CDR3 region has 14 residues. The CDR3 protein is CASSQGQGNYEQYF. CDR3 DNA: TGCGCCAGCAGCCAAGGACAGGGAAACTACGAGCAGTACTTC.